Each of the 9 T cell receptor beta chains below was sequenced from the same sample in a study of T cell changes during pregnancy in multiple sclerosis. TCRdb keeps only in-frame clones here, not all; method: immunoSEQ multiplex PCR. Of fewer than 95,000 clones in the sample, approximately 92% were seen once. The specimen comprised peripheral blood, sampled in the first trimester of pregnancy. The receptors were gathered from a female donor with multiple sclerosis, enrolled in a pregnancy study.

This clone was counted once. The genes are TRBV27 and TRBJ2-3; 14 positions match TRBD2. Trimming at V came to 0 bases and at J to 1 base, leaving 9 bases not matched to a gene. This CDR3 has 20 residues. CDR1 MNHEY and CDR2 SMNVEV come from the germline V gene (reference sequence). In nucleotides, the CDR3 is TGTGCCAGCAGTTTATCGATAGGACTAGCGGGGGGCCTCGGCACAGATACGCAGTATTTT. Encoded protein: CASSLSIGLAGGLGTDTQYF.

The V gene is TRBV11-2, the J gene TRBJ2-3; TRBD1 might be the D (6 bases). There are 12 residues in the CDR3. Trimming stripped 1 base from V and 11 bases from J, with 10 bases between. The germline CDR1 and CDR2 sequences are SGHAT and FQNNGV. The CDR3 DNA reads TGTGCCAGCAGCTTAGGGGGGCTTAAGCAGTATTTT. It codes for CASSLGGLKQYF.

CDR3 coding DNA: TGTGCCATCAAAGGCCAGGAATCACCCCTCCACTTT. This translates into CAIKGQESPLHF. The chain joins TRBV10-3 to TRBJ1-6; no clear D gene. V gave up 7 bases and J gave up 10 bases, with 11 bases separating them. The CDR3 is made up of 12 amino acids. Germline CDR1 ENHRY, CDR2 SYGVKD.

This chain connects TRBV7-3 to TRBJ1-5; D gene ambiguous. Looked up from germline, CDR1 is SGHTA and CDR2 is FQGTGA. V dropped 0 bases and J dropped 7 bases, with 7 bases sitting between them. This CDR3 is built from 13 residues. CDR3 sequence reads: CASSLTSEQPQHF. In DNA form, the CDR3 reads TGTGCCAGCAGCTTAACGTCGGAGCAGCCCCAGCATTTT.

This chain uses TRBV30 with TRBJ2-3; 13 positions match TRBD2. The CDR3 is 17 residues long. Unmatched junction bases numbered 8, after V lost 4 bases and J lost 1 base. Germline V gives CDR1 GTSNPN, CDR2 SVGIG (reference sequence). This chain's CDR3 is CAWMGTSGVQGTDTQYF. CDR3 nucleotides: TGTGCCTGGATGGGGACTAGCGGGGTTCAAGGCACAGATACGCAGTATTTT.

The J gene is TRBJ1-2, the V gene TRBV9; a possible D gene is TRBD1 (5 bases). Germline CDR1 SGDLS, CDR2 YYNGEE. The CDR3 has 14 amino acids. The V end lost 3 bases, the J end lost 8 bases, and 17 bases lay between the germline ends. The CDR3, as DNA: TGTGCCAGCAGCGAGAATACAGGCTCTCGGGGCTACACCTTC. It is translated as CASSENTGSRGYTF.

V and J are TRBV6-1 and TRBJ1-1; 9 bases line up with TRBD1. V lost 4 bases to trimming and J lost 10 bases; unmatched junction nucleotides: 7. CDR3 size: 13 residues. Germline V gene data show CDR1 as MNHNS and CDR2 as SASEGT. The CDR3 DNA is TGTGCCAGCAGTGCCGAGGACAGGGGAAGAGCTTTCTTT. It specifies CASSAEDRGRAFF.

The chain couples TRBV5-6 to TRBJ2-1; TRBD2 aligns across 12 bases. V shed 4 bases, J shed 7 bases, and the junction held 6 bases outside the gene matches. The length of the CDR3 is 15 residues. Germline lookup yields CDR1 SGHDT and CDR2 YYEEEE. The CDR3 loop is CASSTTSGGPNEQFF. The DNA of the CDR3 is TGTGCCAGCAGCACGACTAGCGGGGGCCCTAATGAGCAGTTCTTC.

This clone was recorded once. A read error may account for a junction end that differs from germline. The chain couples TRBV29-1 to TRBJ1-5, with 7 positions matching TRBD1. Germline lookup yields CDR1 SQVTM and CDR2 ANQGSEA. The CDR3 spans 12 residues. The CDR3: CSAGDSSQPQHF. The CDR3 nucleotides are TGCAGCGCCGGGGACAGCAGTCAGCCCCAGCATTTT.